The source of this T cell receptor (beta chain) is a study of cytomegalovirus exposure and HLA in healthy donors. About the study: Some 80 million unique TCR sequences came from HLA-typed donors in an early release. Of some 400 genotyped donors, approximately 80% clustered with self-reported Caucasian donors. Findings and limits, study-wide: Presence/absence analyses treated sequencing depth as roughly uniform across donors. Donor immune exposure was known only as CMV serostatus.

Both 60 Vbeta primers and 13 Jbeta primers went into the PCR. Method: immunoSEQ multiplex PCR; TCRdb's copy keeps in-frame clones and lacks some. Of almost 90,000 clones listed, 85% are singletons. Worth noting for this clone: Its antigen remains unidentified.

CDR3 length: 13 residues. After removal of 3 bases from V and 5 bases from J, the junction contained 3 bases not matched to a gene. Germline values: CDR1 LNHDA, CDR2 SQIVND (reference sequence). The sample comprised PBMCs. The V call is TRBV19, the J call TRBJ2-5; 7 positions agree with TRBD2. This clonotype was sampled from a man aged 35-49 years in good health and CMV-seropositive. Here the CDR3 DNA reads TGTGCCAGTAGTATGCAGCGGGGTGAGACCCAGTACTTC. Translated: CASSMQRGETQYF.